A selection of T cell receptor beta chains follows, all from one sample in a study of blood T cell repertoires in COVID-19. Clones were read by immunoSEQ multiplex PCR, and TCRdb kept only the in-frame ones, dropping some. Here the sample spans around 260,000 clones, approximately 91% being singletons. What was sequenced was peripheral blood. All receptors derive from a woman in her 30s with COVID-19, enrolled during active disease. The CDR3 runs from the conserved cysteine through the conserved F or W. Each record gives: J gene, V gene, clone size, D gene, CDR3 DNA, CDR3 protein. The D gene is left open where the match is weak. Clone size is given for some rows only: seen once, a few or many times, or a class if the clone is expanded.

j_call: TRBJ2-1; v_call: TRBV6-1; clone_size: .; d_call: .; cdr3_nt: TGTGCCAGCAGTGAAGAAAGCTACGGCGGGTACAATGAGCAGTTCTTC; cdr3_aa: CASSEESYGGYNEQFF
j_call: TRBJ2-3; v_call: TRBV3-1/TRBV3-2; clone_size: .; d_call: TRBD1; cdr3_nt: TGTGCCAGCAGCCTCACAGGGGCCAGCAGCACAGATACGCAGTATTTT; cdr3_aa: CASSLTGASSTDTQYF
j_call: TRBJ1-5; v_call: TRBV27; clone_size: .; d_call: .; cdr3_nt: TGTGCCAGTGGGACATTTTTCAATCAGCCCCAGCATTTT; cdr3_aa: CASGTFFNQPQHF
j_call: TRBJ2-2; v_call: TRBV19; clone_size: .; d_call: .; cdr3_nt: TGTGCCAGTAGTAGCGGAGCAGCAACCGGGGAGCTGTTTTTT; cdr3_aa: CASSSGAATGELFF
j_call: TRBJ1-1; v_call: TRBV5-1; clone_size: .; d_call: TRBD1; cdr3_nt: TGCGCCAGCAGCGTCCGGACAGGCTTAAGTGAAGCTTTCTTT; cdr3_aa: CASSVRTGLSEAFF
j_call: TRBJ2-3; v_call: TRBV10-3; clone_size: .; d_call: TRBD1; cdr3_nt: TGTGCCATCAGTGAGACTGGACAGGGGACAGATACGCAGTATTTT; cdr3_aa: CAISETGQGTDTQYF
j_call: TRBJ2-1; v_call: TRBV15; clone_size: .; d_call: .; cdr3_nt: TGTGCCACCAGCAGAGGGGCGATCTCCTACAATGAGCAGTTCTTC; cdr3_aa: CATSRGAISYNEQFF
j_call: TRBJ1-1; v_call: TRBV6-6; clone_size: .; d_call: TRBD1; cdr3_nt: TGTGCCAGCAGTTACCCGACAGGGGAGACTGAAGCTTTCTTT; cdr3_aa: CASSYPTGETEAFF
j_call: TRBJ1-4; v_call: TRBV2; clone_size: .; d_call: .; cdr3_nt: TGTGCCAGCAGGAGTGAAAAACTGTTTTTT; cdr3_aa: CASRSEKLFF
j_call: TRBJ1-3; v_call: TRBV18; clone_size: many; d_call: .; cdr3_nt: TGTGCCAGCTCACCGGCGACAGTGCTCTCTGGAAACACCATATATTTT; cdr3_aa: CASSPATVLSGNTIYF
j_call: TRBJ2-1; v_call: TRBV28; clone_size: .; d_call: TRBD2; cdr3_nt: TGTGCCAGCAGTTTAGAACTAGCGGGGCTCTACAATGAGCAGTTCTTC; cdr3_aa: CASSLELAGLYNEQFF
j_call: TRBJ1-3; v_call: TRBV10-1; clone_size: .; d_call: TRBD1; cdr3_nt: TGCGCCAGCAGTGAGCGGTCGTGGGTTGCAGGGCCGGACAGGGAGGTGGGAAACACCATATATTTT; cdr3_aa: CASSERSWVAGPDREVGNTIYF
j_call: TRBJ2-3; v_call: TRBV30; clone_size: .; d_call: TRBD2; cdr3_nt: TGTGCCTGGAGTGTACTTGGGACTAGCGCAGATACGCAGTATTTT; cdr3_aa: CAWSVLGTSADTQYF
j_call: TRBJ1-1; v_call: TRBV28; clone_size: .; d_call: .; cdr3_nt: TGTGCCAGCAGTTTATCTCTGGGCCAGATGACTGAAGCTTTCTTT; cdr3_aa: CASSLSLGQMTEAFF
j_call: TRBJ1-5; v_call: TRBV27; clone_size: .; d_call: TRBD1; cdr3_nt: TGTGCCAGCAGTTCTGGACAGGGCCTCAATCAGCCCCAGCATTTT; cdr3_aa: CASSSGQGLNQPQHF
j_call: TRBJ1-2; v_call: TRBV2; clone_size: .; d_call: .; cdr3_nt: TGTGCCAGCACCCTCTCTGGCAGGGTGGATGGCTACACCTTC; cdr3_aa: CASTLSGRVDGYTF
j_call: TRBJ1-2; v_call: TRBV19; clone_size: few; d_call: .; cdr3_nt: TGTGCCAGTAAACCGTACACTAGAAACTATGGCTACACCTTC; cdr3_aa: CASKPYTRNYGYTF
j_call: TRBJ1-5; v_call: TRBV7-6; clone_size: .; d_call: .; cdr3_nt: TGTGCCAGCAGCTTAGAATCGGGGGAGGGAGGGCAGCCCCAGCATTTT; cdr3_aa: CASSLESGEGGQPQHF
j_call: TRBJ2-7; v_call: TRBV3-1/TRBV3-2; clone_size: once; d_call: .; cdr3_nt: TGTGCCAGCAGCCAAGATATGGGACTCCTATACGAGCAGTACTTC; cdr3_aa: CASSQDMGLLYEQYF
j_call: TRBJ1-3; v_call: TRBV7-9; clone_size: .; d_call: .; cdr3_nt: TGTGCCAGCAGCTTAGCGGATCCCAGGTCTGGAAACACCATATATTTT; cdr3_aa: CASSLADPRSGNTIYF
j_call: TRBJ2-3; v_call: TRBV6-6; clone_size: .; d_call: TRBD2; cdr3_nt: TGTGCCAGCAATAGCGGGAGCTTCACAGATACGCAGTATTTT; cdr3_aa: CASNSGSFTDTQYF
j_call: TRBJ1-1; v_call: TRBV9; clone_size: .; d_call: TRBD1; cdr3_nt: TGTGCCAGCGGGGGACAGGGGGCGCGAAATGAAGCTTTCTTT; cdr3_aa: CASGGQGARNEAFF
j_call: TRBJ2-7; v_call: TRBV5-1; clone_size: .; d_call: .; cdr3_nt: TGCGCCAGCAGCTTGAACTCGGACAGCGCCTACGAGCAGTACTTC; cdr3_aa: CASSLNSDSAYEQYF
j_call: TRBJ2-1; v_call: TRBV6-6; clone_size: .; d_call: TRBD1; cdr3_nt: TGTGCCAGCAGACCTCCGGGACAGGGGGCAGGTAATGAGCAGTTCTTC; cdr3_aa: CASRPPGQGAGNEQFF
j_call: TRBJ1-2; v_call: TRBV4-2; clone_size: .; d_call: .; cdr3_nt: TGTGCCAGCAGCCAAGGAGCAGGGGCCGCCTTCTATGGCTACACCTTC; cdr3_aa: CASSQGAGAAFYGYTF
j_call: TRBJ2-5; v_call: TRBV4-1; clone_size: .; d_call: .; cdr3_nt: TGCGCCAGCAGCCTTACAGGGAACCAAGAGACCCAGTACTTC; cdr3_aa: CASSLTGNQETQYF
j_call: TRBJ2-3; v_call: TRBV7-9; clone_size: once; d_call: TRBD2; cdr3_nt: TGTGCCAGCAGCTTGGATCTAGCGGGGATAAGCACAGATACGCAGTATTTT; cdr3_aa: CASSLDLAGISTDTQYF